This TCR beta chain came from a study of blood T cell repertoires in COVID-19. Libraries were prepared by immunoSEQ multiplex PCR; TCRdb keeps only in-frame clonotypes and omits some of them. The data hold 100,000 to 150,000 clones, with around 90% observed a single time. This clone was picked up one time. CDR1 SQVTM and CDR2 ANQGSEA come from the germline V gene. The length of the CDR3 is 10 residues. Trimming left V 4 bases short and J 2 bases short, with 2 bases between. The sequencing input was peripheral blood. This clonotype originated in a human donor in a cohort sampled during active COVID-19. V usage is TRBV29-1 and J usage is TRBJ2-5; D is uncertain. The CDR3 DNA follows: TGCAGCGTTGTACAAGAGACCCAGTACTTC. Its protein is CSVVQETQYF.